A selection of T cell receptor beta chains follows, all from one sample in a study of human T cells and chemical hapten exposure. Each CDR3 protein gets one entry after TCRdb re-called the RACE reads with MiXCR. The data hold 62,000 or so distinct CDR3 sequences, with 9.5% to 12% observed a single time. The source material was whole blood, sampled in connection with sensitization to the hapten diphenylcyclopropenone (DPC). Source of these receptors: a woman aged 25 to 45 with alopecia areata. Some clones in this sample may be carry-over from other donors' samples. CDR3s include the opening cysteine and the closing phenylalanine or tryptophan. A D gene is named only where the DNA matches it firmly. Not every row has a clone size; where given, it reads once, few, many or a size class.

clone size,D gene,J gene,V gene,CDR3 DNA,CDR3 protein
few,.,TRBJ2-3,TRBV5-4,TGTGCCAGCAGCTCGGGACTCGGAGGAGATACGCAGTATTTT,CASSSGLGGDTQYF
.,.,TRBJ2-3,TRBV20-1,TGCAGTGCTAGAGCCGGAGCGCTCCGGGCGGGGGATACGCAGTATTTT,CSARAGALRAGDTQYF
few,.,TRBJ2-3,TRBV5-4,TGTGCCAGCAGCTTAACAGGGACAACGGGGGATACGCAGTATTTT,CASSLTGTTGDTQYF
.,.,TRBJ2-7,TRBV28,TGTGCCAGCAGTAAACAGACGCTGACCTACGAGCAGTACTTC,CASSKQTLTYEQYF
few,TRBD2,TRBJ2-1,TRBV29-1,TGCAGCGTTGGGCCCCCGCGGGGGGGCTCCAATGAGCAGTTCTTC,CSVGPPRGGSNEQFF
few,TRBD2,TRBJ2-5,TRBV10-2,TGCGCCAGCAGTTTTGCGGGAGGGCCGGAGACCCAGTACTTC,CASSFAGGPETQYF
.,TRBD2,TRBJ2-2,TRBV7-9,TGTGCCAGCAGCCCAAGCGGGGGGCCGGACACCGGGGAGCTGTTTTTT,CASSPSGGPDTGELFF
few,TRBD2,TRBJ2-2,TRBV2,TGTGCCAGCAGCGCCACCGGTCTAGCGGGTACCGGGGAGCTGTTTTTT,CASSATGLAGTGELFF
few,.,TRBJ2-1,TRBV6-6,TGTGCCAGCAGTACCCAGTGGGTCTACAATGAGCAGTTCTTC,CASSTQWVYNEQFF
.,TRBD1,TRBJ1-1,TRBV7-9,TGTGCCAGCAGCTTAGACAGGGGTAACACTGAAGCTTTCTTT,CASSLDRGNTEAFF
many,TRBD2,TRBJ2-3,TRBV7-8,TGTGCCAGCAGCTTACTAGCGGGGGTATCCACAGATACGCAGTATTTT,CASSLLAGVSTDTQYF
many,.,TRBJ2-6,TRBV6-5,TGTGCCAGCAGTCCCGGACAGCTAGGAGGGGCCAACGTCCTGACTTTC,CASSPGQLGGANVLTF
.,TRBD1,TRBJ1-4,TRBV6-6,TGTGCCAGCAGCCCACCGCGGACCTTCACAGGGGGCGCTTTGTTAACTAATGAAAAACTGTTTTTT,CASSPPRTFTGGALLTNEKLFF
few,.,TRBJ2-3,TRBV6-6,TGTGCCAGCAGTCGATACAGGGAAAGTGCCACAGATACGCAGTATTTT,CASSRYRESATDTQYF
few,TRBD2,TRBJ2-3,TRBV12-3/TRBV12-4,TGTGCCAGCAGCCCCGGGACTAGAACAGATACGCAGTATTTT,CASSPGTRTDTQYF
few,TRBD2,TRBJ2-3,TRBV15,TGTGCCACCAGCGAGGGACTAGCGGTGAGGGATACGCAGTATTTT,CATSEGLAVRDTQYF
many,.,TRBJ1-5,TRBV6-2/TRBV6-3,TGTGCCAGCAGTCTGTTGGGGAGGAATCAGCCCCAGCATTTT,CASSLLGRNQPQHF
many,.,TRBJ2-1,TRBV10-3,TGTGCCACAATGGCACAGGGCGATGAGCAGTTCTTC,CATMAQGDEQFF
many,.,TRBJ2-3,TRBV11-3,TGTGCCAGCAGCACTACAGGGCCAGATACGCAGTATTTT,CASSTTGPDTQYF
few,.,TRBJ1-2,TRBV12-3/TRBV12-4,TGTGCCAGCCGCCCCAATAACTATGGCTACACCTTC,CASRPNNYGYTF
.,.,TRBJ1-6,TRBV7-9,TGTGCCAGCAGCTTAGCGGGCGGAGATAATTCACCCCTCCACTTT,CASSLAGGDNSPLHF
.,TRBD1,TRBJ2-2,TRBV29-1,TGCAGCGCTCGGACAGGGGGTAACACCGGGGAGCTGTTTTTT,CSARTGGNTGELFF
few,TRBD1,TRBJ1-1,TRBV6-2/TRBV6-3,TGTGCCAGCAGATCCGATAAGGGGGCCCGGAACACTGAAGCTTTCTTT,CASRSDKGARNTEAFF
many,.,TRBJ2-1,TRBV23-1,TGCGCCAGCAGTCAATCTTCAAGGAAAGAGGACCAACGAACTGGGCAGTTCTTC,CASSQSSRKEDQRTGQFF
many,.,TRBJ1-4,TRBV2,TGTGCCAGCAGTGAAATCCGGAGGACTAATGAAAAACTGTTTTTT,CASSEIRRTNEKLFF
few,.,TRBJ1-4,TRBV6-5,TGTGCCAGCAGTTACTCGGGTCAGGGTGGCGAAAAACTGTTTTTT,CASSYSGQGGEKLFF
few,.,TRBJ1-5,TRBV6-6,TGTGCCAGCAGTCCGAACAGGGCAAGCAATCAGCCCCAGCATTTT,CASSPNRASNQPQHF
.,.,TRBJ2-2,TRBV20-1,TGCAGTGCTAGAAGGGGGAACACCGGGGAGCTGTTTTTT,CSARRGNTGELFF
many,TRBD1,TRBJ2-7,TRBV3-1,TGTGCCAGCAGCCAAGAGAGGGAGTGGGGACAGGAAGTCTACGAGCAGTACTTC,CASSQEREWGQEVYEQYF
few,.,TRBJ2-3,TRBV10-3,TGTGCCATCAGTGAGTCGAAAGGCAGGGCCCCAGATACGCAGTATTTT,CAISESKGRAPDTQYF
many,.,TRBJ1-2,TRBV6-6,TGTGCCAGCAGTTTCAGGGCGGATGGCTACACCTTC,CASSFRADGYTF
few,.,TRBJ1-4,TRBV28,TGTGCCAGCATCCCCCCGGGGGAGGGTAATGAAAAACTGTTTTTT,CASIPPGEGNEKLFF
few,TRBD1,TRBJ2-7,TRBV18,TGTGCCAGCTCACCACGGGGACAGGGGGGCCCCTACGAGCAGTACTTC,CASSPRGQGGPYEQYF
.,TRBD1,TRBJ1-5,TRBV20-1,TGCAGTGCTACCGTCCCTCGGACAGGGGATCAGCCCCAGCATTTT,CSATVPRTGDQPQHF
.,.,TRBJ1-1,TRBV10-3,TGTGCCATCATGGAGACGGTGAACACTGAAGCTTTCTTT,CAIMETVNTEAFF
.,.,TRBJ1-4,TRBV12-3/TRBV12-4,TGTGCCAGCAGTTTCGATGGAGCTAATGAAAAACTGTTTTTT,CASSFDGANEKLFF
.,.,TRBJ2-1,TRBV28,TGTGCCAGCAAAGGCCCACTCAGGGTGAATGAGCAGTTCTTC,CASKGPLRVNEQFF
.,.,TRBJ1-3,TRBV7-6,TGTGCCAGCAGCATAGCCGGAGGCTCCTACTCTGGAAACACCATATATTTT,CASSIAGGSYSGNTIYF
.,.,TRBJ1-3,TRBV5-1,TGCGCCAGCAGCCCACAGGGATACAGAAACACCATATATTTT,CASSPQGYRNTIYF
.,.,TRBJ2-1,TRBV10-2,TGCGCCAGCGGTGAGCGGGAGCAGTTCTTC,CASGEREQFF
.,TRBD2,TRBJ2-7,TRBV5-6,TGTGCCAGCAGCTTGTTTAGCGGGAGTTTCTACGAGCAGTACTTC,CASSLFSGSFYEQYF
few,TRBD1,TRBJ2-7,TRBV11-2,TGTGCCAGCAGCCTAGGGGACAGGCCCACCTACGAGCAGTACTTC,CASSLGDRPTYEQYF
many,.,TRBJ2-1,TRBV5-1,TGCGCCAGCAGCTTGGAGGGGTCCTACAATGAGCAGTTCTTC,CASSLEGSYNEQFF
few,.,TRBJ1-1,TRBV29-1,TGCAGCGCACTAGGTCATGTGGCGCAGGGTAAGGCTTTCTTT,CSALGHVAQGKAFF
few,.,TRBJ1-6,TRBV6-2/TRBV6-3,TGTGCCAGCAGTTACCCCTCACCCCTCCACTTT,CASSYPSPLHF
many,.,TRBJ1-3,TRBV27,TGTGCCAGCAGTTTTGACAGCGGAAACACCATATATTTT,CASSFDSGNTIYF
many,.,TRBJ2-7,TRBV27,TGTGCCAGCAGTCCCTCTAGCGCTCCTTACGAGCAGTACTTC,CASSPSSAPYEQYF
many,.,TRBJ2-7,TRBV10-3,TGTGCCATCAGTCCCGGGACATCCGACTACGAGCAGTACTTC,CAISPGTSDYEQYF
few,.,TRBJ2-5,TRBV7-6,TGTGCCAGCAGCTTAGCGGGATGGGGAGCCCAAGAGACCCAGTACTTC,CASSLAGWGAQETQYF
many,TRBD2,TRBJ2-3,TRBV4-2,TGTGCCAGCAGCCAATTAGCGGGGGTTTCTAGCACAGATACGCAGTATTTT,CASSQLAGVSSTDTQYF
many,.,TRBJ2-7,TRBV5-1,TGCGCCAGCAGCCCCTGGACGCTTTCCTACGAGCAGTACTTC,CASSPWTLSYEQYF
many,TRBD1,TRBJ2-1,TRBV7-3,TGTGCCAGCAGCTTTGCTGGACAGGGGGCCAATGAGCAGTTCTTC,CASSFAGQGANEQFF
many,.,TRBJ1-1,TRBV6-5,TGTGCCAGCAGTTACAGGGCGAACACTGAAGCTTTCTTT,CASSYRANTEAFF
.,.,TRBJ1-5,TRBV7-9,TGTGCCAGCAGCTTAGCTGGCAGCCCCTATCAGCCCCAGCATTTT,CASSLAGSPYQPQHF
many,.,TRBJ1-2,TRBV12-3/TRBV12-4,TGTGCCAGCAGTTCCGCCCCCGAGGGAGGCTACACCTTC,CASSSAPEGGYTF
.,.,TRBJ1-2,TRBV12-3/TRBV12-4,TGTGCCAGCAGTCTCTCGGGGGTCTATGGCTACACCTTC,CASSLSGVYGYTF